This TCR beta chain was obtained from a study of blood T cells in healthy people across ages. For the study at large: For every two T cells, template switching captured about one barcoded beta molecule.

As for this clonotype: Its target is not known.

Next came a second PCR, run for about 6 to 12 cycles, which used a sample-barcoded 5' primer along with a J-beta primer mix. Using its own MiXCR run on the 5' RACE reads, TCRdb lists one record per CDR3 protein. This sample has approximately 690,000 distinct CDR3 sequences, with around 43% found just once. The germline V and J ends were trimmed by 4 bases and 0 bases, with 12 bases remaining between them. Germline loops: CDR1 KGHDR, CDR2 SFDVKD. The CDR3 covers 16 residues. Findings of the study overall: In the absence of known donor CMV status, changes in expanded clonotypes were possibly confounded. Older individuals had lower TCR beta diversity per million T cells (the decline was roughly linear).

The chain employs TRBV24-1 and TRBJ2-1; D gene ambiguous. This TCR came from a man older than 75 in good health. The sequenced sample was blood. CDR3 in amino acids: CATSETTASSYNEQFF. CDR3 DNA: TGTGCCACCAGTGAAACCACAGCGAGCTCCTACAATGAGCAGTTCTTC.